The source of this TCR beta chain is a study of shared clonotypes between healthy human individuals. Both CD45RO+ cells and CCR7-negative CD45RA+ TemRA cells were combined to make up CD8 memory. The CDR3 is 14 residues long. Trimming shortened V by 7 bases and J by 4 bases, and 16 bases separated the two germline ends. Germline V CDR1 and CDR2: LGHNT, FRNRAP. Genomic DNA of every subset was divided equally among multiple immunoSEQ plates. Under the authors' procedure: Owing to the provision of junction-only sequences devoid of quality scores by immunoSEQ, filtering differed. Only in-frame clones appear in the TCRdb table, and some are missing; sequencing was by immunoSEQ multiplex PCR. V, J and clone size are those of that table, while D and trimming were read from the DNA. Counted here are around 690,000 clones, about 90% occurring once; the ten biggest clones make up 30% to 35%.

The TCR sequence derives from a man between 18 and 35 years old in good health. Some clones in this sample may be carry-over from other donors' samples. The sequencing input was memory CD8+ T cells from PBMCs. Indicated subset: CD45RO+ cells pooled with CCR7-negative TemRA cells. The rearrangement joins TRBV12-5 to TRBJ1-1; D is ambiguous. The CDR3: CASVSSSRTTEAFF. The CDR3, as DNA: TGTGCTAGTGTTTCAAGTTCACGGACCACTGAAGCTTTCTTT.